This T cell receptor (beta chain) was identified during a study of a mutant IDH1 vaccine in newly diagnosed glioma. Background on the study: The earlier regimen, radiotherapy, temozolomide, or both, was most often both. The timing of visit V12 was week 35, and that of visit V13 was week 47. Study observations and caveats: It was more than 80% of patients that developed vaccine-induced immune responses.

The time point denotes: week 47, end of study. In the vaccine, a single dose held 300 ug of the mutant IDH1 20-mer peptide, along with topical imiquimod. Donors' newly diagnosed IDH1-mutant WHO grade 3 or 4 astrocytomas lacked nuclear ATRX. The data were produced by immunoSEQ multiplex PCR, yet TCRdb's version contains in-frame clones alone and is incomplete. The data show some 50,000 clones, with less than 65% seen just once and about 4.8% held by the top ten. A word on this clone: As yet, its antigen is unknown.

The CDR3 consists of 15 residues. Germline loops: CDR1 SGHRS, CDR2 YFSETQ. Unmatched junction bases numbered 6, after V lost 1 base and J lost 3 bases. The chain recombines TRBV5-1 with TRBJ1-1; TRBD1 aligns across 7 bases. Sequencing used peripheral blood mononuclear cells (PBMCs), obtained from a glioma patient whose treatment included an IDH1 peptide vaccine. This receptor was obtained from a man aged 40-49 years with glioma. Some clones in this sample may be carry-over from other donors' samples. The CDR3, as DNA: TGCGCCAGCAGCTTGTATACAGGGGTCGACACTGAAGCTTTCTTT. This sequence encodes CASSLYTGVDTEAFF. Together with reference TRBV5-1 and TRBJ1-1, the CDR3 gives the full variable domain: KAGVTQTPRYLIKTRGQQVTLSCSPISGHRSVSWYQQTPGQGLQFLFEYFSETQRNKGNFPGRFSGRQFSNSRSEMNVSTLELGDSALYLCASSLYTGVDTEAFFGQGTRLTVV.